In its sample, the clone carrying this T cell receptor (beta chain) was seen once. V dropped 5 bases and J dropped 8; count of bases not matched to a gene: 10. The CDR3 has 15 amino acids. This entry belongs to a study of PD-L1 blockade in urothelial cancer. Looking at the study overall: Blood analyses occurred 3 weeks (second dose) and 6 weeks post treatment start.

TCRdb keeps only in-frame clones here, not all; method: immunoSEQ multiplex PCR. The sample carries approximately 83,000 clones, around four fifths recorded once. Time point given: peripheral blood 6 weeks after treatment start. The receptor was isolated from a man between 70 and 80 years old with urothelial cancer. The chain couples TRBV5-3 to TRBJ1-6, with 7 bases fitting TRBD1. TRBV5-3 is an ORF, with its function uncertain. Material: PBMCs, obtained around atezolizumab (anti-PD-L1) treatment. Here the CDR3 DNA reads TGTGCCAGAAGGGATAGGGGGCGTGGGGATTCACCCCTCCACTTT. Its translation: CARRDRGRGDSPLHF.